Detailed here is one TCR beta chain. Data came from immunoSEQ multiplex PCR; TCRdb stores just in-frame clones and leaves some out. The sample includes almost 95,000 clones, 87% of them seen just once. The sample belongs to a study of blood T cell repertoires in COVID-19. This CDR3 comprises 16 residues. V lost 4 bases to trimming and J lost 4 bases; unmatched junction nucleotides: 11. CDR1 and CDR2 (germline): SGHRS, YFSETQ. The material sequenced was peripheral blood. The sequence was collected from a woman aged 60-75 years with COVID-19, enrolled during active disease. The V call is TRBV5-1, the J call TRBJ2-5; TRBD1 aligns across 9 bases. In DNA form, the CDR3 reads TGCGCCAGCAGCAGAGCACAGGGGGCAGGAAGAGAGACCCAGTACTTC. It is translated as CASSRAQGAGRETQYF.